Here is one T cell receptor (beta chain) with its context. Its antigen is as yet unknown. Profiled with immunoSEQ multiplex PCR; TCRdb holds only in-frame clones, not every one. This table holds fewer than 150,000 clones, 80% to 90% found once. These data are taken from a study of cytotoxic CD8 clonotypes in ibrutinib-treated CLL. Study information: After median approximately 70 months, approximately 15 stayed in remission, about 12 progressed; responses roughly 25 partial, 2 complete.

Study observations and caveats: Different sampling times were used for sustained-remission and progressing patients. Under treatment, the uncommon public clonotypes either contracted or remained stable.

The material sequenced was PBMCs, taken after 24 months of ibrutinib treatment. The TCR sequence derives from a human donor with chronic lymphocytic leukemia.

CDR3 bases: TGTGCCAGTAGACCCTCGGGAACAGGGAGCACAGATACGCAGTATTTT. Protein sequence: CASRPSGTGSTDTQYF. The genes are TRBV19 and TRBJ2-3, with a possible D match to TRBD1 (6 bases). V lost 6 bases and J lost 0, with 16 bases in between. Germline CDR1 LNHDA, CDR2 SQIVND (reference sequence). This CDR3 comprises 16 residues.